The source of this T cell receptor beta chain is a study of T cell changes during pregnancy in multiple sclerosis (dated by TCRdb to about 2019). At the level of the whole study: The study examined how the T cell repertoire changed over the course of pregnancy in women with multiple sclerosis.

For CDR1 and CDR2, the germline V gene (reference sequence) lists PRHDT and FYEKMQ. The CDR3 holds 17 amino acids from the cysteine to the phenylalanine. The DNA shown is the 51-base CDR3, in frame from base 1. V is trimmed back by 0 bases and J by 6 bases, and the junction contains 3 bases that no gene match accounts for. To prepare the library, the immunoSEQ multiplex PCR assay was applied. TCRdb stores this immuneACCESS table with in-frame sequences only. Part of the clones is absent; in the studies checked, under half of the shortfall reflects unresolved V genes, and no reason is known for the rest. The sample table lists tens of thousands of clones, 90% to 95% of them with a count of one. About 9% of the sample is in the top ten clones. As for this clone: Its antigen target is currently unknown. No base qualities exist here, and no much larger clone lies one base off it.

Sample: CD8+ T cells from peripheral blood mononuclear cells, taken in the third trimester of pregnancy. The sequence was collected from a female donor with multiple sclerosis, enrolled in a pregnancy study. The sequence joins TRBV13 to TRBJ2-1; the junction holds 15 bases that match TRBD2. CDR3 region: CASSLGGTSGGFNEQFF. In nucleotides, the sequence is TGTGCCAGCAGCTTAGGGGGGACTAGCGGGGGGTTCAATGAGCAGTTCTTC.